A selection of T cell receptor beta chains follows, all from one sample in a study of CD8 T cells in ankylosing spondylitis. TCRdb passed the 5' RACE reads through MiXCR, listing each CDR3 protein once. In the table there are approximately 300,000 distinct CDR3 sequences, around 20% of which are singletons. Sequenced material: blood, either unsorted or a sorted T cell fraction (not recorded which). The receptors derive from a female donor with ankylosing spondylitis or in good health (not recorded which). The CDR3 runs from the conserved cysteine through the conserved F or W. The D gene is left open where the match is weak. The size of a clone is reported for some rows only, either as once, few or many, or as a class for expanded clones.

v_gene,abundance,j_gene,d_gene,CDR3aa,CDR3nt
TRBV4-3,-,TRBJ2-2,-,CASSQGGVGELFF,TGCGCCAGCAGCCAAGGGGGTGTCGGGGAGCTGTTTTTT
TRBV29-1,-,TRBJ2-3,-,CSATLAEFTDTQYF,TGCAGCGCAACATTAGCGGAGTTCACAGATACGCAGTATTTT
TRBV10-2,-,TRBJ1-5,-,CATTEGTSHQPQHF,TGCGCCACAACAGAAGGAACCTCGCATCAGCCCCAGCATTTT
TRBV2,-,TRBJ1-5,-,CASRSDSRSNQPQHF,TGTGCCAGCAGGTCGGACTCTAGGAGCAATCAGCCCCAGCATTTT
TRBV20-1,-,TRBJ2-5,TRBD2,CSARGGSSQETQYF,TGCAGTGCTAGAGGCGGGAGTTCCCAAGAGACCCAGTACTTC
TRBV6-1,-,TRBJ2-3,-,CASSPILGSSTDTQYF,TGTGCCAGCAGTCCCATACTAGGCTCTAGCACAGATACGCAGTATTTT
TRBV11-2,-,TRBJ2-1,-,CASSFRQGGNEQFF,TGTGCCAGCAGCTTTAGACAGGGAGGTAATGAGCAGTTCTTC
TRBV3-1,few,TRBJ1-2,-,CASSQQRIYGYTF,TGTGCCAGCAGCCAGCAGCGGATCTATGGCTACACCTTC
TRBV27,-,TRBJ2-1,-,CASSLPGTPGNEQFF,TGTGCCAGCAGTTTACCCGGGACTCCTGGTAATGAGCAGTTCTTC
TRBV9,few,TRBJ2-2,-,CASSVVANTGELFF,TGTGCCAGCAGCGTAGTTGCAAACACCGGGGAGCTGTTTTTT
TRBV12-3/TRBV12-4,few,TRBJ2-1,TRBD2,CASSLFVGGRTYNEQFF,TGTGCCAGCAGTTTATTCGTGGGAGGGCGAACCTACAATGAGCAGTTCTTC
TRBV28,few,TRBJ2-1,TRBD1,CASSSYRGAPFRGGEQFF,TGTGCCAGCAGTTCTTACAGGGGCGCCCCTTTCCGGGGTGGGGAGCAGTTCTTC
TRBV12-3/TRBV12-4,many,TRBJ2-1,TRBD2,CASSLTSGRDYNEQFF,TGTGCCAGCAGTTTGACTAGCGGGAGGGACTACAATGAGCAGTTCTTC
TRBV5-1,once,TRBJ2-2,-,CASLDGTNTGELFF,TGCGCCAGCTTGGACGGTACGAACACCGGGGAGCTGTTTTTT
TRBV6-2/TRBV6-3,-,TRBJ1-1,-,CASSRGVFGQNTEAFF,TGTGCCAGCAGTAGAGGGGTCTTCGGGCAGAACACTGAAGCTTTCTTT
TRBV7-3,-,TRBJ2-1,TRBD2,CASSLGLAGGGYNEQFF,TGTGCCAGCAGCTTGGGACTAGCGGGAGGGGGCTACAATGAGCAGTTCTTC
TRBV12-3/TRBV12-4,few,TRBJ2-7,TRBD2,CASSLRTSGREGAYEQYF,TGTGCCAGCAGTTTAAGAACTAGCGGGAGAGAGGGGGCCTACGAGCAGTACTTC
TRBV9,-,TRBJ2-7,TRBD2,CASSARLAGYEQYF,TGTGCCAGCAGCGCCAGACTAGCGGGCTACGAGCAGTACTTC
TRBV29-1,many,TRBJ1-1,-,CSVAGRANTEAFF,TGCAGCGTTGCTGGGCGGGCGAACACTGAAGCTTTCTTT
TRBV20-1,-,TRBJ1-5,-,CSARDRRDQPQHF,TGCAGTGCTAGGGACCGGAGGGATCAGCCCCAGCATTTT
TRBV24-1,-,TRBJ1-1,-,CATLRDTEAFF,TGTGCCACCCTCAGAGACACTGAAGCTTTCTTT
TRBV2,-,TRBJ2-1,TRBD2,CASETTSSPFF,TGTGCCAGCGAAACGACTAGCAGCCCGTTCTTC
TRBV20-1,-,TRBJ2-7,-,CSARDHRGLMYYEQYF,TGCAGTGCTAGAGATCATAGGGGACTCATGTACTACGAGCAGTACTTC
TRBV15,few,TRBJ1-2,TRBD1,CATSRRGQGPSYGYTF,TGTGCCACCAGCAGACGCGGACAGGGGCCATCGTATGGCTACACCTTC
TRBV7-2,-,TRBJ2-7,-,CASSFQGPCYYEQYF,TGTGCCAGCAGCTTCCAGGGGCCTTGCTACTACGAGCAGTACTTC
TRBV12-3/TRBV12-4,many,TRBJ1-2,-,CASSLARGQRNYGYTF,TGTGCCAGCAGTTTAGCGCGCGGACAGAGGAACTATGGCTACACCTTC
TRBV7-2,-,TRBJ2-5,-,CASSNPLAGQETQYF,TGTGCCAGCAGCAACCCCCTGGCAGGGCAAGAGACCCAGTACTTC
TRBV6-1,-,TRBJ2-5,TRBD1,CASRRQGGQETQYF,TGTGCCAGCAGGCGACAGGGGGGCCAAGAGACCCAGTACTTC
TRBV12-3/TRBV12-4,few,TRBJ2-3,-,CASSLGSPSTDTQYF,TGTGCCAGCAGTTTAGGCAGCCCTAGCACAGATACGCAGTATTTT
TRBV27,-,TRBJ1-4,-,CASSLFSVEKLFF,TGTGCCAGCAGTTTGTTTTCCGTGGAAAAACTGTTTTTT
TRBV29-1,many,TRBJ2-3,-,CSVTEAGADTQYF,TGCAGCGTTACCGAAGCAGGCGCAGATACGCAGTATTTT
TRBV12-3/TRBV12-4,few,TRBJ2-4,TRBD1,CASSRDREWSKNIQYF,TGTGCCAGCAGTCGCGACAGGGAGTGGAGCAAAAACATTCAGTACTTC
TRBV7-8,-,TRBJ1-2,TRBD1,CASRRLTGGRGDYGYTF,TGTGCCAGCCGGAGACTAACAGGGGGCAGGGGAGACTATGGCTACACCTTC
TRBV15,-,TRBJ2-1,-,CATETSSYNEQFF,TGTGCCACTGAGACCAGCTCCTACAATGAGCAGTTCTTC
TRBV20-1,-,TRBJ2-2,-,CSASPDRLITGELFF,TGCAGTGCTAGCCCGGACAGATTAATCACCGGGGAGCTGTTTTTT
TRBV15,few,TRBJ1-1,-,CATSRDSGRSEAFF,TGTGCCACCAGCAGAGATTCTGGGCGTAGTGAAGCTTTCTTT
TRBV20-1,few,TRBJ2-3,TRBD2,CSALTGGPSSTDTQYF,TGCAGTGCACTAACGGGGGGGCCTTCTAGCACAGATACGCAGTATTTT